The T cell receptor beta chain described here comes from a study of blood T cell repertoires in COVID-19. Study-wide background: COVID-19 samples collected from the United States, Italy and Spain covered acute and convalescent phases. PBMCs, B-cell-depleted T cells, or T cells provided the cDNA or gDNA that made up the material.

Germline CDR1 and CDR2: MGHDK and SYGVNS. V shed 2 bases and J 3 bases; nucleotides not matched to a gene: 5. The CDR3 runs 15 residues. Libraries were prepared by immunoSEQ multiplex PCR; TCRdb keeps only in-frame clonotypes and omits some of them. Of roughly 110,000 clones listed, approximately 85% are singletons. The receptor was isolated from a man between 65 and 79 years old with acute or convalescent COVID-19. What was sequenced was peripheral blood. The rearrangement joins TRBV25-1 to TRBJ1-1; 8 bases line up with TRBD1. The CDR3 DNA reads TGTGCCAGCAGTGAACAGGGGGCCTTGGACACTGAAGCTTTCTTT. It is translated as CASSEQGALDTEAFF.